Below are 22 T cell receptor beta chains sequenced from a single sample in a study of blood T cells in healthy people across ages. Sample-barcoded 5' priming and a J-beta primer mix drove a second PCR of about 6 to 11 cycles. TCRdb re-analysed the 5' RACE reads in MiXCR, keeping a single row per CDR3 protein. This sample carries 800,000 to 1,000,000 distinct CDR3 sequences, under 50% of them seen once, and the ten largest clones take 13%. Sequencing input: blood. These receptors were obtained from a man younger than 45 in good health.

The V call is TRBV9, the J call TRBJ1-4; D remains unclear. This CDR3 has 15 amino acids. The germline V gene has CDR1 SGDLS and CDR2 YYNGEE. The ends were cut back, 4 bases at V and 0 bases at J, with 10 bases in the middle. CDR3 region: CASSRTLATNEKLFF. Here the CDR3 DNA reads TGTGCCAGCAGCCGGACCTTAGCAACTAATGAAAAACTGTTTTTT.

The V gene is TRBV11-2, the J gene TRBJ2-1; 8 nucleotides line up with TRBD1. The V segment lost 4 bases and the J segment 10 bases; nucleotides outside the gene matches: 12. From germline, CDR1 is SGHAT and CDR2 FQNNGV. CDR3 length: 15 residues. Here the CDR3 reads CASSSQGAVGFEQFF. CDR3 DNA: TGTGCCAGCAGCTCCCAGGGGGCGGTTGGTTTCGAGCAGTTCTTC.

The CDR3 sequence: CASRLSRARSQYF. CDR3 sequence (DNA): TGTGCCAGCAGGCTGTCTCGGGCCCGTTCCCAGTACTTC. The chain carries TRBV28 and TRBJ2-4; no definite D call. V was shortened by 6 bases and J by 13 bases, with 19 bases between the two germline ends. CDR1 and CDR2 from the germline V gene are MDHEN and SYDVKM. There are 13 residues in the CDR3.

J is TRBJ1-2 and V is TRBV20-1; tentative D call: TRBD1 (5 bases). The V and J ends lost 0 bases and 5 bases respectively, with 22 bases between them. This CDR3 contains 17 residues. The germline V gene has CDR1 DFQATT and CDR2 SNEGSKA (reference sequence). The CDR3: CSARDLVTHGGNYGYTF. The CDR3 DNA reads as TGCAGTGCTAGAGATCTCGTGACCCATGGGGGAAATTATGGCTACACCTTC.

This sequence joins TRBV10-3 and TRBJ1-1; no clear D. The ends were cut back, 6 bases at V and 3 bases at J, with 14 bases in the middle. The CDR3 contains 14 residues. The germline V gene has CDR1 ENHRY and CDR2 SYGVKD. CDR3: CAIRAGGDHTEAFF. The CDR3 bases are TGTGCCATCAGAGCAGGCGGGGATCACACTGAAGCTTTCTTT.

The table lists this clonotype with a few counts. This chain links TRBV27 with TRBJ2-5; D gene uncertain. CDR3 size: 14 residues. Germline CDR1 MNHEY, CDR2 SMNVEV (reference sequence). Trimming took off 3 bases at V and 5 bases at J, with 13 bases between the two ends. The CDR3 spells CASSFSTRRETQYF. The CDR3 nucleotides are TGTGCCAGCAGTTTCTCGACGCGTAGGGAGACCCAGTACTTC.

The gene calls are TRBV20-1 and TRBJ2-2; possible D gene TRBD1, 6 bases. CDR1 is DFQATT and CDR2 is SNEGSKA in the germline V gene (reference sequence). Trimming shortened V by 3 bases and J by 0 bases, and 11 bases separated the two germline ends. The CDR3 loop spans 15 amino acids. The CDR3 sequence: CSASKGGPNTGELFF. Here the CDR3 DNA reads TGCAGTGCTAGTAAAGGGGGACCGAACACCGGGGAGCTGTTTTTT.

This clonotype showed up just a few times. The chain combines TRBV20-1 with TRBJ2-3; no clear D gene. Germline V gene data show CDR1 as DFQATT and CDR2 as SNEGSKA (reference sequence). V lost 1 base, J lost 0 bases, and 5 bases lay in between. This CDR3 region has 13 residues. The CDR3 protein is CSARVWSTDTQYF. The CDR3 bases are TGCAGTGCTAGAGTCTGGAGCACAGATACGCAGTATTTT.

Concerning this clonotype itself: The junction departs from the called germline gene at one end, perhaps through a read error. The gene calls are TRBV12-3 or TRBV12-4 and TRBJ2-3; 8 nucleotides align to TRBD2. CDR3 length: 15 amino acids. CDR3 in amino acids: CASSIAGKAADTQYF. CDR3 DNA sequence: TGTGCCAGCAGTATAGCGGGGAAGGCTGCAGATACGCAGTATTTT.

This clonotype was seen a handful of times. With a much larger clone just one base away, this may be a read error. The chain uses TRBV4-2 and TRBJ2-5; possibly TRBD1 for D (5 bases). The DNA end is a closer match to TRBJ2-7, so the J assignment may be wrong. Germline-derived CDR1 and CDR2 are LGHNA and YNFKEQ. The CDR3 consists of 15 residues. This chain's CDR3 is CASSRDGAGSYEQYF. Written as DNA, the CDR3 is TGTGCCAGCAGCCGAGATGGGGCAGGTTCCTACGAGCAGTACTTC.

This clonotype was detected only a few times. The chain combines TRBV20-1 with TRBJ2-1, with 7 bases lining up with TRBD2. CDR1 and CDR2 from the germline V gene are DFQATT and SNEGSKA (reference sequence). The CDR3 extends over 13 amino acids. V dropped 6 bases and J dropped 6; count of bases not matched to a gene: 8. The CDR3 region is CSAQSPSGNEQFF. The DNA for the CDR3 is TGCAGTGCCCAAAGCCCTAGCGGCAATGAGCAGTTCTTC.

Concerning this clonotype itself: This may be a read error, as it is one base from a much larger clone. The rearrangement links TRBV29-1 to TRBJ1-2, with D uncertain. The V end was cut by 5 bases, the J end by 6 bases, with 19 bases between. CDR3 length: 14 amino acids. Germline V gene data show CDR1 as SQVTM and CDR2 as ANQGSEA. CDR3 amino acids: CSVHSFGETHGYTF. The DNA for the CDR3 is TGCAGCGTTCATTCTTTCGGGGAGACCCATGGCTACACCTTC. Complete variable domain (other parts from reference TRBV29-1 and TRBJ1-2): SAVISQKPSRDICQRGTSLTIQCQVDSQVTMMFWYRQQPGQSLTLIATANQGSEATYESGFVIDKFPISRPNLTFSTLTVSNMSPEDSSIYLCSVHSFGETHGYTFGSGTRLTVV.

This clonotype was detected a few times. V and J are TRBV9 and TRBJ2-5; D uncertain. This CDR3 is 14 amino acids long. Germline V gene data show CDR1 as SGDLS and CDR2 as YYNGEE. The V end was cut by 0 bases, the J end by 0 bases, with 6 bases between. The CDR3 reads CASSVVGDQETQYF. The CDR3 region has the DNA TGTGCCAGCAGCGTAGTTGGGGACCAAGAGACCCAGTACTTC.

This clonotype was detected a few times. The CDR3 is CASSYSGTGTGDNSPLHF. The CDR3 DNA sequence: TGTGCCAGCAGTTACTCTGGGACCGGGACAGGAGATAATTCACCCCTCCACTTT. This chain joins TRBV6-5 and TRBJ1-6; 8 bases match TRBD1. The germline V gene has CDR1 MNHEY and CDR2 SVGAGI. With V trimmed by 0 bases and J by 5 bases, 9 bases remained unmatched. The CDR3 contains 18 residues.

The chain joins TRBV7-9 to TRBJ1-1; TRBD1 is a possible D gene (5 bases). The germline gives CDR1 SEHNR, CDR2 FQNEAQ (reference sequence). This CDR3 comprises 13 residues. With 4 bases removed from V and 7 bases from J, the gap between germline ends came to 13 bases. The CDR3 spells CASSSLGGGEAFF. CDR3 in DNA: TGTGCCAGCAGCTCGCTCGGGGGAGGTGAAGCTTTCTTT.

The chain has TRBV5-1 and TRBJ1-1; 7 bases map to TRBD1. CDR1 is SGHRS and CDR2 is YFSETQ in the germline V gene. This CDR3 contains 14 residues. V was pared by 0 bases and J by 7 bases, with 6 bases of the junction left unmatched. For the CDR3, the DNA is TGCGCCAGCAGCTTGGAGGGGGCCACGGGTGAAGCTTTCTTT. Its protein is CASSLEGATGEAFF.

V is TRBV19 and J is TRBJ2-7, with D perhaps TRBD2 (5 bases). The J call is doubtful: the DNA matches TRBJ2-5 better. CDR1 and CDR2 (germline): LNHDA, SQIVND (reference sequence). The CDR3 covers 18 residues. This chain's CDR3 is CASSMTSVGRANRETQYF. The DNA for the CDR3 is TGTGCCAGTAGTATGACTTCAGTTGGGCGGGCGAACCGAGAGACCCAGTACTTC.

The CDR3, as DNA: TGTGCCAGCAGCCCAAGGGCGGGCACGAACACCGGGGAGCTGTTTTTT. It yields the protein CASSPRAGTNTGELFF. The chain combines TRBV11-2 with TRBJ2-2; D might be TRBD2 (5 bases). Germline assignment: CDR1 SGHAT and CDR2 FQNNGV. V gave up 5 bases and J gave up 0 bases, with 13 bases separating them. CDR3 length: 16 amino acids.

This clonotype occurred once. This chain connects TRBV4-3 to TRBJ2-6; no definite D call. There are 18 residues in the CDR3. V was shortened by 0 bases and J by 0 bases, with 12 bases between the two germline ends. CDR1 and CDR2 (germline): LGHNA, YSLEER. CDR3 coding DNA: TGCGCCAGCAGCCAAGATGCAAGGCCTAACTCTGGGGCCAACGTCCTGACTTTC. This gives the protein CASSQDARPNSGANVLTF.

The chain couples TRBV7-9 to TRBJ2-3, with D possibly TRBD2 on 6 matching bases. Germline V gene lookup returns CDR1 SEHNR and CDR2 FQNEAQ (reference sequence). Deletions cut 3 bases from V and 0 bases from J, with 10 bases between. The CDR3 covers 15 residues. The CDR3 region is CASSFAGPSTDTQYF. The CDR3 bases are TGTGCCAGCAGCTTTGCGGGGCCTAGCACAGATACGCAGTATTTT. Together with reference TRBV7-9 and TRBJ2-3, the CDR3 gives the full variable domain: DTGVSQNPRHKITKRGQNVTFRCDPISEHNRLYWYRQTLGQGPEFLTYFQNEAQLEKSRLLSDRFSAERPKGSFSTLEIQRTEQGDSAMYLCASSFAGPSTDTQYFGPGTRLTVL.

There are a few counts of this clonotype. This CDR3 reads CASSLHRGGYGYTF. DNA of the CDR3: TGTGCCAGCAGTTTGCACAGGGGAGGCTATGGCTACACCTTC. The J gene is TRBJ1-2, the V gene TRBV27; 7 positions agree with TRBD1. V shed 3 bases and J 4 bases; nucleotides not matched to a gene: 5. The CDR3 totals 14 residues. CDR1 MNHEY and CDR2 SMNVEV come from the germline V gene (reference sequence).

This rearrangement joins TRBV20-1 to TRBJ2-1; 7 nucleotides align to TRBD2. The CDR3 covers 15 residues. CDR1 is DFQATT, CDR2 SNEGSKA, per germline (reference sequence). The J segment lost 4 bases and the V segment lost 3 bases, leaving 9 bases of the junction unmatched. The CDR3 region is CSARSFGSGYNEQFF. The DNA for the CDR3 is TGCAGTGCTAGGAGTTTCGGTAGCGGGTACAATGAGCAGTTCTTC.